A selection of T cell receptor beta chains follows, all from one sample in a study of T-cell reconstitution after alpha-beta-depleted transplantation in children. A single record per CDR3 protein comes from TCRdb applying MiXCR to the PCR reads. The table lists a few hundred thousand distinct CDR3 sequences, around 9.9% of them singletons. Source: PBMCs from the stem cell graft donor, taken from the stem cell graft. Source of these receptors: a human donor who donated a stem cell graft to a child with acute myeloid leukemia. The CDR3 runs from the conserved cysteine through the conserved F or W. D genes are given only for firm matches. Rows give clone size only sometimes, using once, few, many, or a class for an expanded clone.

TRBV7-9	TRBJ2-2	.	many	CASTRGELFF	TGTGCCAGCACCCGAGGGGAGCTGTTTTTT
TRBV7-2	TRBJ2-7	.	many	CASSLLGQTSYEQYF	TGTGCCAGCAGCTTATTGGGGCAGACCTCCTACGAGCAGTACTTC
TRBV2	TRBJ2-1	.	few	CASSEMVSGPYNEQFF	TGTGCCAGCAGTGAAATGGTGAGCGGCCCCTACAATGAGCAGTTCTTC
TRBV5-1	TRBJ2-1	.	few	CASSLGRRGSNEQFF	TGCGCCAGCAGCTTGGGACGTAGGGGCAGTAATGAGCAGTTCTTC
TRBV29-1	TRBJ2-3	.	few	CSGSRGTDTQYF	TGCAGCGGTTCAAGAGGAACAGATACGCAGTATTTT
TRBV19	TRBJ2-7	.	.	CASSMGGGYEQYF	TGTGCCAGTAGTATGGGCGGCGGCTACGAGCAGTACTTC
TRBV5-1	TRBJ2-5	TRBD2	.	CASSSLAGGPEETQYF	TGCGCCAGCAGCTCACTAGCGGGGGGGCCTGAGGAGACCCAGTACTTC
TRBV6-5	TRBJ2-5	.	.	CASSYFSQGGETQYF	TGTGCCAGCAGTTACTTCTCCCAAGGAGGAGAGACCCAGTACTTC
TRBV6-1	TRBJ1-1	TRBD1	.	CASSTWGGGRSRNTEAFF	TGTGCCAGCAGTACCTGGGGAGGGGGCAGGTCTCGGAACACCGAAGCTTTCTTT
TRBV20-1	TRBJ1-1	.	few	CSAGSSNTEAFF	TGCAGTGCTGGGAGTAGTAACACTGAAGCTTTCTTT
TRBV12-3/TRBV12-4	TRBJ2-3	.	many	CASTNSGADTQYF	TGTGCCAGCACCAATAGTGGGGCAGATACGCAGTATTTT
TRBV27	TRBJ1-1	.	many	CASSLGPGTEAFF	TGTGCCAGCAGCCTAGGGCCCGGCACTGAAGCTTTCTTT
TRBV10-3	TRBJ2-5	.	few	CAIRDGRGETQYF	TGTGCCATCAGGGACGGCAGAGGGGAGACCCAGTACTTC
TRBV15	TRBJ2-5	.	.	CATSRAGWQQGLETQYF	TGTGCCACCAGCAGAGCCGGGTGGCAGCAGGGTTTGGAGACCCAGTACTTC
TRBV9	TRBJ2-3	TRBD2	few	CASSGGAGGSTDTQYF	TGTGCCAGCAGCGGCGGAGCGGGGGGTAGCACAGATACGCAGTATTTT
TRBV5-6	TRBJ2-5	TRBD1	few	CASSLVGQAVETQYF	TGTGCCAGCAGCTTGGTTGGACAGGCTGTGGAGACCCAGTACTTC
TRBV5-6	TRBJ2-1	TRBD2	.	CASSLALAGVYEQFF	TGTGCCAGCAGCCTCGCACTAGCGGGAGTCTATGAGCAGTTCTTC
TRBV15	TRBJ2-3	TRBD2	.	CATSRGFLPLAGDTDTQYF	TGTGCCACCAGCAGAGGCTTTCTCCCACTAGCGGGAGACACAGATACGCAGTATTTT
TRBV12-3/TRBV12-4	TRBJ1-3	.	many	CASLRGEGNTIYF	TGTGCCAGCCTGCGGGGAGAGGGAAACACCATATATTTT
TRBV5-1	TRBJ2-4	.	many	CASSLRPGQDNIQYF	TGCGCCAGCAGCTTGAGGCCGGGACAAGATAACATTCAGTACTTC
TRBV6-1	TRBJ1-6	TRBD1	.	CASSDPTGGNSPLHF	TGTGCCAGCAGTGATCCTACAGGGGGAAATTCACCCCTCCACTTT
TRBV2	TRBJ2-2	.	many	CASNSGVSTGELFF	TGTGCCAGCAACTCGGGAGTAAGCACCGGGGAGCTGTTTTTT
TRBV15	TRBJ1-3	TRBD1	.	CATSRMTGAGNTIYF	TGTGCCACCAGCAGAATGACAGGGGCTGGAAACACCATATATTTT
TRBV5-6	TRBJ1-6	.	.	CASSFTDRYNSPLHF	TGTGCCAGCAGCTTCACAGACCGCTATAATTCACCCCTCCACTTT
TRBV20-1	TRBJ2-7	TRBD2	few	CSAPLPGLAGGEQYF	TGCAGTGCCCCACTTCCGGGACTAGCGGGAGGCGAGCAGTACTTC
TRBV25-1	TRBJ2-5	.	many	CASSEFRDQETQYF	TGTGCCAGCAGTGAATTCAGGGACCAAGAGACCCAGTACTTC
TRBV29-1	TRBJ2-5	.	many	CSVDPETQYF	TGCAGCGTTGACCCAGAGACCCAGTACTTC
TRBV20-1	TRBJ2-4	TRBD1	.	CSARDGGQGVAKNIQYF	TGCAGTGCTAGAGATGGCGGGCAGGGGGTAGCCAAAAACATTCAGTACTTC
TRBV29-1	TRBJ2-3	.	.	CSVAGSRSTHTQYF	TGCAGCGTTGCGGGCTCCCGCTCCACACATACGCAGTATTTT
TRBV4-1	TRBJ1-1	.	.	CASGSRETNTEAFF	TGCGCCAGCGGCTCGAGAGAGACTAACACTGAAGCTTTCTTT
TRBV6-2/TRBV6-3	TRBJ1-1	.	many	CASTKANTEAFF	TGTGCCAGCACGAAAGCGAACACTGAAGCTTTCTTT
TRBV20-1	TRBJ2-3	.	few	CSARGGTDTQYF	TGCAGTGCTAGAGGTGGGACAGATACGCAGTATTTT
TRBV6-5	TRBJ2-5	.	few	CASSYSTSMPETQYF	TGTGCCAGCAGTTACAGCACCTCTATGCCGGAGACCCAGTACTTC
TRBV29-1	TRBJ1-1	.	.	CSVDPGSEAFF	TGCAGCGTTGACCCGGGGAGTGAAGCTTTCTTT
TRBV20-1	TRBJ2-4	.	many	CSVGVTGKNIQYF	TGCAGTGTGGGGGTCACGGGCAAAAACATTCAGTACTTC
TRBV29-1	TRBJ2-1	TRBD1	few	CSGAGTVDEQFF	TGCAGCGGGGCCGGGACAGTCGATGAGCAGTTCTTC
TRBV4-1	TRBJ1-1	.	.	CASSQGGWQGRTEAFF	TGCGCCAGCAGCCAAGGAGGATGGCAGGGACGCACTGAAGCTTTCTTT
TRBV7-9	TRBJ2-5	.	few	CASSRQRKAVETQYF	TGTGCCAGCAGCCGCCAGAGGAAAGCGGTGGAGACCCAGTACTTC
TRBV6-2/TRBV6-3	TRBJ2-2	TRBD2	.	CASSFGPGGSLTGELFF	TGTGCCAGCAGTTTTGGACCGGGCGGGAGTTTAACCGGGGAGCTGTTTTTT
TRBV5-1	TRBJ2-7	.	.	CASSLIGGQPDYEQYF	TGCGCCAGCAGCTTGATCGGAGGACAGCCTGACTACGAGCAGTACTTC
TRBV7-3	TRBJ2-1	TRBD1	.	CASSFGPGTGFGDNEQFF	TGTGCCAGCAGCTTCGGTCCCGGGACAGGGTTTGGTGACAATGAGCAGTTCTTC
TRBV11-2	TRBJ2-1	.	.	CASSLASSPPFF	TGTGCCAGCAGCTTAGCGTCGAGTCCTCCGTTCTTC
TRBV19	TRBJ2-1	.	.	CASSISLTCEQFF	TGTGCCAGTAGTATCTCGTTGACATGTGAGCAGTTCTTC